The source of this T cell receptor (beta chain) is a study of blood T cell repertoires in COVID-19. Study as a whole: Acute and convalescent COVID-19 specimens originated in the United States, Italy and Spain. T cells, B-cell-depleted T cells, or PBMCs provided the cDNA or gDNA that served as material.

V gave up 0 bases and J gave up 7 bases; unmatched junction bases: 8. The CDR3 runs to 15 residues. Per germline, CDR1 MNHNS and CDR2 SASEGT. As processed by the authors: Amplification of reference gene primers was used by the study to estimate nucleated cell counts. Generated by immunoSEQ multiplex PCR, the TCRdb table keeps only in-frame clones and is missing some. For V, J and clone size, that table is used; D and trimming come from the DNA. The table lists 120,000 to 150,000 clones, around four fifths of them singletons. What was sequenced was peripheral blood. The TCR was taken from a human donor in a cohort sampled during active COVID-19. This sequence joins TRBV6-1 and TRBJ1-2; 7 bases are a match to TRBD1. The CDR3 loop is CASSEADRASGGYTF. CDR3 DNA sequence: TGTGCCAGCAGTGAAGCAGACAGGGCTTCGGGTGGCTACACCTTC.